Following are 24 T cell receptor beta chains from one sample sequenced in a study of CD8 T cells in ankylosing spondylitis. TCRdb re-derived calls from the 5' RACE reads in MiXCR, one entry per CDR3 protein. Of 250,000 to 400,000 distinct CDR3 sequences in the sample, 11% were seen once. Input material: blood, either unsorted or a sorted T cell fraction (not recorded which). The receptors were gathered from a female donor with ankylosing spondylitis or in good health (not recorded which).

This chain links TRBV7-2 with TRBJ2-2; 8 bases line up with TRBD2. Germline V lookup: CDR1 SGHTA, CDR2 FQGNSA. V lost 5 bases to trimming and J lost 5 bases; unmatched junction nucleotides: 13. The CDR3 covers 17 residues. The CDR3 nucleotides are TGTGCCAGCAGCCCGACTAGCGCTCTACTCTGGACCGGGGAGCTGTTTTTT. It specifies CASSPTSALLWTGELFF.

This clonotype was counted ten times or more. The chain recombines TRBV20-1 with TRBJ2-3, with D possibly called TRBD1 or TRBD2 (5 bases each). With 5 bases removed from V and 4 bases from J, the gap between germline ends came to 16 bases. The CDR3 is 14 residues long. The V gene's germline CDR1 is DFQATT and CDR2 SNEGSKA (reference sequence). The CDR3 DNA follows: TGCAGTGCTGCAGGGACGCGGCTACCAGATACGCAGTATTTT. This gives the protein CSAAGTRLPDTQYF.

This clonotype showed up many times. CDR3 nucleotide sequence: TGCGCCAGCACGTCAGGGACGTCGATCGGGGAGCTGTTTTTT. Translated: CASTSGTSIGELFF. This rearrangement joins TRBV5-1 to TRBJ2-2; D may match TRBD1 or TRBD2 (5 bases each). Trimming cost V 6 bases and J 7 bases, with 16 bases left between them. The CDR3 has 14 amino acids. CDR1 is SGHRS, CDR2 YFSETQ, per germline.

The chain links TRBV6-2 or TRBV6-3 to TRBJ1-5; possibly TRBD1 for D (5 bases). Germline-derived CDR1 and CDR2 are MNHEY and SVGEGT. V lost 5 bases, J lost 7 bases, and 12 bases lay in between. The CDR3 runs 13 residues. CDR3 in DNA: TGTGCCAGCAGTGGGACCACAGGCCAGCCCCAGCATTTT. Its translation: CASSGTTGQPQHF.

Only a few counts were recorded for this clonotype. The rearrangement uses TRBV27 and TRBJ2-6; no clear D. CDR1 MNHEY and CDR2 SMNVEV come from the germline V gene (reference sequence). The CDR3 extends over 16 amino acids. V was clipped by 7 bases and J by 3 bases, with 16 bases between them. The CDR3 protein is CASIFQKGVGANVLTF. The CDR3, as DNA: TGTGCCAGCATTTTCCAAAAGGGCGTTGGGGCCAACGTCCTGACTTTC.

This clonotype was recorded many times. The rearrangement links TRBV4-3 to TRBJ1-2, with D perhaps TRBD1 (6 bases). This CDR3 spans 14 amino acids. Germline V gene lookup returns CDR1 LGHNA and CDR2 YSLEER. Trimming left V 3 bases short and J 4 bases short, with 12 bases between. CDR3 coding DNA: TGCGCCAGCAGCCAGCAGGGGAACCTCTATGGCTACACCTTC. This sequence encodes CASSQQGNLYGYTF.

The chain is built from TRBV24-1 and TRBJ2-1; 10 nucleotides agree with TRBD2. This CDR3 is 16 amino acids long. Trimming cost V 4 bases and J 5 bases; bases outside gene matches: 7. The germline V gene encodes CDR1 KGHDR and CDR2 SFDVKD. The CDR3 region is CATSDRAGGLNNEQFF. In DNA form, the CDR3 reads TGTGCCACCAGTGACCGAGCGGGAGGGCTTAACAATGAGCAGTTCTTC.

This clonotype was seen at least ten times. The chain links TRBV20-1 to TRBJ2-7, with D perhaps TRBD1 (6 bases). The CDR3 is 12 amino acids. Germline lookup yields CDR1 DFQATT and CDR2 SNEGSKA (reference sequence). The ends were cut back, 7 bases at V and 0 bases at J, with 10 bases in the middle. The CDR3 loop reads CSGQVGSYEQYF. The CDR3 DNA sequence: TGCAGTGGACAGGTCGGCTCCTACGAGCAGTACTTC.

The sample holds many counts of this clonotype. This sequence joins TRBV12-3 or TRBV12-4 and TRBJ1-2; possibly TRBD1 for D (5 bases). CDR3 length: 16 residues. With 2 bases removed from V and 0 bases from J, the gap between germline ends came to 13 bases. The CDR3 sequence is CASSLHRGRANYGYTF. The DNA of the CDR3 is TGTGCCAGCAGTTTACACCGGGGCAGGGCTAACTATGGCTACACCTTC.

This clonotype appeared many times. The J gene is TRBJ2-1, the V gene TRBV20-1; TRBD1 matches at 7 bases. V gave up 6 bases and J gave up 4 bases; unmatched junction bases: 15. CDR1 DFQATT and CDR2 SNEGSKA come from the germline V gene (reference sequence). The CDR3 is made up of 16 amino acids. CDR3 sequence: CSAMTGETGTYNEQFF. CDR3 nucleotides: TGCAGTGCCATGACCGGCGAGACAGGGACGTACAATGAGCAGTTCTTC.

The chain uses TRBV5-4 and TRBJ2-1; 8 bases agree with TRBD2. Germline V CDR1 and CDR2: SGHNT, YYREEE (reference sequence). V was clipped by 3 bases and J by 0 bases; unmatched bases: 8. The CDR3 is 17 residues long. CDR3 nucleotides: TGTGCCAGCAGCTCTCGGACTAGCCCTAACTCCTACAATGAGCAGTTCTTC. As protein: CASSSRTSPNSYNEQFF.

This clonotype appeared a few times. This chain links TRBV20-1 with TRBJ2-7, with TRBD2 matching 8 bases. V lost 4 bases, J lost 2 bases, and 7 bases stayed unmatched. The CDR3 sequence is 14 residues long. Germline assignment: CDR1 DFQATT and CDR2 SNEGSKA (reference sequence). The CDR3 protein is CSAISAGGTYEQYF. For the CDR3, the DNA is TGCAGTGCTATTTCGGCGGGAGGAACCTACGAGCAGTACTTC.

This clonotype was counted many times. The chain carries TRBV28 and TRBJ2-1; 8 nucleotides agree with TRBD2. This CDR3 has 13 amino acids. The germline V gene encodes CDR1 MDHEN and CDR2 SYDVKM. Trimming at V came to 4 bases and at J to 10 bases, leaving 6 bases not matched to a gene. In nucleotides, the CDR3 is TGTGCCAGCAGTTCCCTCCCTAGCGGGGAGCAGTTCTTC. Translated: CASSSLPSGEQFF.

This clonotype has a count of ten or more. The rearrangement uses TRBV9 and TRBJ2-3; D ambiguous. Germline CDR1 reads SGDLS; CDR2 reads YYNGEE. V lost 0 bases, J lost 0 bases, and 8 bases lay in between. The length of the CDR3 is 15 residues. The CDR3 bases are TGTGCCAGCAGCGTAGATCCTCGTAGCACAGATACGCAGTATTTT. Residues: CASSVDPRSTDTQYF. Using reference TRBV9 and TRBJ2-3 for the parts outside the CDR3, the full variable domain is DSGVTQTPKHLITATGQRVTLRCSPRSGDLSVYWYQQSLDQGLQFLIQYYNGEERAKGNILERFSAQQFPDLHSELNLSSLELGDSALYFCASSVDPRSTDTQYFGPGTRLTVL.

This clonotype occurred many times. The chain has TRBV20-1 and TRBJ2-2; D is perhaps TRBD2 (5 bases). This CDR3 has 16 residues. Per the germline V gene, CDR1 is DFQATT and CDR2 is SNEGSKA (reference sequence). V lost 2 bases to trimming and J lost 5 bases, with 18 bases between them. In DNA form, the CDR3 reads TGCAGTGCTAGACCTGAGGGCATAGGCCCTACCGGGGAGCTGTTTTTT. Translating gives CSARPEGIGPTGELFF.

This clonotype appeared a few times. CDR3 in DNA: TGTGCCACCAGTGATAGGTGGAGCACAGATACGCAGTATTTT. Its translation is CATSDRWSTDTQYF. This chain links TRBV24-1 with TRBJ2-3; D is unclear. The V and J ends lost 3 bases and 0 bases respectively, with 6 bases between them. This CDR3 has 14 amino acids. Germline V gene lookup returns CDR1 KGHDR and CDR2 SFDVKD.

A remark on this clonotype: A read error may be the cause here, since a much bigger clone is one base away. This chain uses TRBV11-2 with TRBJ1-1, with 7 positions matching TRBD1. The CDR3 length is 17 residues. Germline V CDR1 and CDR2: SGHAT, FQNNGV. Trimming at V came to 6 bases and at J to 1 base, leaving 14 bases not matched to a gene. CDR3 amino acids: CASRRPYPGQRNTEAFF. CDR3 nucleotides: TGTGCCAGCAGGAGGCCTTACCCGGGACAGAGGAACACTGAAGCTTTCTTT.

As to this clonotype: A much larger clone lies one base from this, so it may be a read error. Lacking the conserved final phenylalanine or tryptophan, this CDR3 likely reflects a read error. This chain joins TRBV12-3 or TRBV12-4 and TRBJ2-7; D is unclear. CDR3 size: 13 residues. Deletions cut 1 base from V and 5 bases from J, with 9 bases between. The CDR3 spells CASSLVGSHEQYL. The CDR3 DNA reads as TGTGCCAGCAGTTTAGTGGGGTCCCACGAGCAGTACTTG.

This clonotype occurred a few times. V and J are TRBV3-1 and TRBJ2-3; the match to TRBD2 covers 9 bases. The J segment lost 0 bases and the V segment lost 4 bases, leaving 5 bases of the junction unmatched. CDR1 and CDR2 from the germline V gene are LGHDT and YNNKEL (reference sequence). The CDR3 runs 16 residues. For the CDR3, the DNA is TGTGCCAGCAGCCTAGGACTAGCGTCAAGCACAGATACGCAGTATTTT. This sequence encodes CASSLGLASSTDTQYF.

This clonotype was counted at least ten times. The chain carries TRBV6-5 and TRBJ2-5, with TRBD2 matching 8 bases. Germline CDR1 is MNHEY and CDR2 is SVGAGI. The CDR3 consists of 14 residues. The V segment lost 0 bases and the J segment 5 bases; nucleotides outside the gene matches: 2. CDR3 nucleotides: TGTGCCAGCAGTTACTCAGCGGGAGAGGAGACCCAGTACTTC. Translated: CASSYSAGEETQYF.

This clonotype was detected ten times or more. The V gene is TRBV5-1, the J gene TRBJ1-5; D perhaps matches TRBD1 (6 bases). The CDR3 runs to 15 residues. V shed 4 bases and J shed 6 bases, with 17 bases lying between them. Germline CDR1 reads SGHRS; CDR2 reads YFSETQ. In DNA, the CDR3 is TGCGCCAGCAGCCCCACAGGGAAGGCGGGTCAGCCCCAGCATTTT. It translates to CASSPTGKAGQPQHF.

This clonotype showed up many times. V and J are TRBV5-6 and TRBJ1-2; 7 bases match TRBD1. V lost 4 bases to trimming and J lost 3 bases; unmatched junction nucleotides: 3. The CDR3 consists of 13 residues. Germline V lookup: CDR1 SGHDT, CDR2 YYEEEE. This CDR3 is CASSRGQYYGYTF. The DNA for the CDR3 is TGTGCCAGCAGCCGGGGACAGTACTATGGCTACACCTTC.

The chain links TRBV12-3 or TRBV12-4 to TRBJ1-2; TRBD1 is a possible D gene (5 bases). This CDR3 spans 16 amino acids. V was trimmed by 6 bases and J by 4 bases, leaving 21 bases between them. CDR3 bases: TGTGCCAGCAGAGTTTTGGGGAGGGAGAGGGGCTATGGCTACACCTTC. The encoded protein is CASRVLGRERGYGYTF.

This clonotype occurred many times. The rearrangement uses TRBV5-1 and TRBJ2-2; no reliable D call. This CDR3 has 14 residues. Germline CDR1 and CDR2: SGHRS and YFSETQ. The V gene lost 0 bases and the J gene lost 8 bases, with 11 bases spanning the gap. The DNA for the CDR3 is TGCGCCAGCAGCTTGGACTCCTCCAGTGGGGAGCTGTTTTTT. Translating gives CASSLDSSSGELFF.